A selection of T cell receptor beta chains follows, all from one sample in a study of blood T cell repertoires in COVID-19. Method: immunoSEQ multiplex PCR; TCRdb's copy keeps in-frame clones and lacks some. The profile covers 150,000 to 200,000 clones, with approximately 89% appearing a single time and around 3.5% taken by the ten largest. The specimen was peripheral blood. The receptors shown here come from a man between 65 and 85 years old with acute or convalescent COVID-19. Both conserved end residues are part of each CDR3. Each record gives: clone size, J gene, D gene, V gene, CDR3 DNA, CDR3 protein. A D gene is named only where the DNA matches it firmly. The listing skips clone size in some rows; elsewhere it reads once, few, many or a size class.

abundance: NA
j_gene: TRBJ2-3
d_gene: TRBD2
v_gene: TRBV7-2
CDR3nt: TGTGCCAGCAGCCAGGGACTAACCACAGATACGCAGTATTTT
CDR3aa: CASSQGLTTDTQYF

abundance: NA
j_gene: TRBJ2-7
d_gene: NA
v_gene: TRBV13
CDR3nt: TGTGCCAGCAGCTCCCTTCGGACGGGGAGGTACTACGAGCAGTACTTC
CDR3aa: CASSSLRTGRYYEQYF

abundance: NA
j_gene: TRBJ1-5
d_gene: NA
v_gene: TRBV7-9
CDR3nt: TGTGCCAGCAGCCGCCTCAGGGATGGGAATCAGCCCCAGCATTTT
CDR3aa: CASSRLRDGNQPQHF

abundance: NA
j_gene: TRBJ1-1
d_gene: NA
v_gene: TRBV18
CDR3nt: TGTGCCAGCTCACCACTCGGGGGGGGGACTGAAGCTTTCTTT
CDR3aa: CASSPLGGGTEAFF

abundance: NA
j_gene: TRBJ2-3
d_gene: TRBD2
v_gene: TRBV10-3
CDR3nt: TGTGCCATCAGTGAGTCTTGGGCTAGCGGAACAGATACGCAGTATTTT
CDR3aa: CAISESWASGTDTQYF

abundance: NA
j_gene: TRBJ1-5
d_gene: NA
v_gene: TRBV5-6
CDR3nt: TGTGCCAGCAGCTTTTCGGTAAATCAGCCCCAGCATTTT
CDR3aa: CASSFSVNQPQHF

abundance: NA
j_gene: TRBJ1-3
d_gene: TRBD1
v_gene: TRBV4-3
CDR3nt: TGCGCCAGCAGCCAAGATTGGCAGGGGGCTGGAAACACCATATATTTT
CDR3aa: CASSQDWQGAGNTIYF

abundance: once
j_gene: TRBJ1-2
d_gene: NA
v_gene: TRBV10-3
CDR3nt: TGTGCCATCAGTGACTTCTATGGCTACACCTTC
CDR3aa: CAISDFYGYTF

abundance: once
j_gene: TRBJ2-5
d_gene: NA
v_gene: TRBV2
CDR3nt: TGTGCCAGCTTATCTGCAGGGAACACCCAGTACTTC
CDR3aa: CASLSAGNTQYF

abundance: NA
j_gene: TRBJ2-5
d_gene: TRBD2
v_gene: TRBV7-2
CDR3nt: TGTGCCAGCAGCCCGCCAGCGGGGGTGGAGACCCAGTACTTC
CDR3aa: CASSPPAGVETQYF

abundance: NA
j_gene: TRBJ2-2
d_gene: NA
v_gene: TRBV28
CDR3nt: TGTGCCAGCAGTCCCGGTCGAGGAGGGAACGGGGAGCTGTTTTTT
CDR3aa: CASSPGRGGNGELFF

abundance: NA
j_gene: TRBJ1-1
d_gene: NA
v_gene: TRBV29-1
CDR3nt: TGCAGCGTAAAGAAACAGGGAGGGACTGAAGCTTTCTTT
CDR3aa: CSVKKQGGTEAFF

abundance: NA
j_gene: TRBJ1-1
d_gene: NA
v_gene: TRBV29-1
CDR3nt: TGCAGCGTTGGGGCTTTATGGGGCCGTGAAGCTTTCTTT
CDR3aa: CSVGALWGREAFF

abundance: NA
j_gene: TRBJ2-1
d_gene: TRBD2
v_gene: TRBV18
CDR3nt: TGTGCCAGCTCACCAGCGGGAGGGCCTTACAATGAGCAGTTCTTC
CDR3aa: CASSPAGGPYNEQFF

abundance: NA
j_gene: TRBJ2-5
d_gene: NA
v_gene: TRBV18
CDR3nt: TGTGCCAGCTCACCTCGGACAGTAGTAGAGACCCAGTACTTC
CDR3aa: CASSPRTVVETQYF

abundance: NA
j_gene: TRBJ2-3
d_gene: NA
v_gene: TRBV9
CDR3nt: TGTGCCAGCAGCGTAGACGGGAATACGCAGTATTTT
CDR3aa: CASSVDGNTQYF

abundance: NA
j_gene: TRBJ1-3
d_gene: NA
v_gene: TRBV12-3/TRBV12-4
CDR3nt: TGTGCCAGCACCCTGAGATCTGGAAACACCATATATTTT
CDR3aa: CASTLRSGNTIYF

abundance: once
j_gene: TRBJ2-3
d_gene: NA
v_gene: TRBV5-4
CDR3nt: TGTGCCAGCAGCTTGGCCAAGCGTGGGAGCACAGATACGCAGTATTTT
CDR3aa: CASSLAKRGSTDTQYF

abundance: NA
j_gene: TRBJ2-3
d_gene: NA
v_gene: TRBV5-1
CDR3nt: TGCGCCACCGCGGGAAAGACAGGGTCCACAGATACGCAGTATTTT
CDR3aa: CATAGKTGSTDTQYF

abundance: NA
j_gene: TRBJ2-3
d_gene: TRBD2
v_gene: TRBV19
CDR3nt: TGTGCCAGTAGTACTCGCGGGGGACCCACAGATACGCAGTATTTT
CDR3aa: CASSTRGGPTDTQYF

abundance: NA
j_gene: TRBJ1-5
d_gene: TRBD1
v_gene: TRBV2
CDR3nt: TGTGCCAGCAGTGGGACAGGGGCGGTTCAGCCCCAGCATTTT
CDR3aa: CASSGTGAVQPQHF

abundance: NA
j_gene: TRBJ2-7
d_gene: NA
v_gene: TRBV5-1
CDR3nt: TGCGCCAGCAGCTTGGAGTGGTTGGGGAGCTCCTACGAGCAGTACTTC
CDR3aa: CASSLEWLGSSYEQYF

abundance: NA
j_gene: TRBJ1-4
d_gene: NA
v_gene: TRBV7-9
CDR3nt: TGTGCCAGCAGCCCGACCCTACAGGGATATGAAAAACTGTTTTTT
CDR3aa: CASSPTLQGYEKLFF

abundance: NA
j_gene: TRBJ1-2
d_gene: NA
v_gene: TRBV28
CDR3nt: TGTGCCAGCAGGTCTGGACAGAAAATTTATGGCTACACCTTC
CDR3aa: CASRSGQKIYGYTF

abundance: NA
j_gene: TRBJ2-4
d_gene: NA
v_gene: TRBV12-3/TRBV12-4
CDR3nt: TGTGCCAGCAGTTTAGACAGGGCGAACATTCAGTACTTC
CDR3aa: CASSLDRANIQYF

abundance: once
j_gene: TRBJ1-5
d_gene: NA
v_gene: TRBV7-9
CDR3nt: TGTGCCAGCAGCTTAGGGGAGACAAGCTATCAGCCCCAGCATTTT
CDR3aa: CASSLGETSYQPQHF

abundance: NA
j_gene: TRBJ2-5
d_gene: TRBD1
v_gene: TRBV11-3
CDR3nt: TGTGCCAGCAGCCAGGGACAGGGATGGCAAGAGACCCAGTACTTC
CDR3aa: CASSQGQGWQETQYF

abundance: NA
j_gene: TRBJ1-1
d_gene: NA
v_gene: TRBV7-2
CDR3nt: TGTGCCAGCAGTTCTCGGGGGGGGACGAACACTGAAGCTTTCTTT
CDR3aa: CASSSRGGTNTEAFF

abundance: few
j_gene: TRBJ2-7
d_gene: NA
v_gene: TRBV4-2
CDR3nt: TGTGCCAGCAGCCAAGTCGGGAGTGGGGAGCAGTACTTC
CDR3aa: CASSQVGSGEQYF

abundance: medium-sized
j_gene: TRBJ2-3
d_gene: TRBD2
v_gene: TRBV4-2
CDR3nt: TGTGCCAGCAGGGGACTAGCGGACACAGATACGCAGTATTTT
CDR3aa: CASRGLADTDTQYF

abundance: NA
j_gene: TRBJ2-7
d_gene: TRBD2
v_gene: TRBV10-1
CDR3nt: TGCGCCAGCAGTGAGGAAATCGGGAGGGCTAGCGGGAGAGATGAGCAGTACTTC
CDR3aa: CASSEEIGRASGRDEQYF

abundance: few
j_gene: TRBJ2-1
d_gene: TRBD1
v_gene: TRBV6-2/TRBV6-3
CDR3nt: TGTGCCAGCAGTTACCTACAGGGGGTAAAAAATGAGCAGTTCTTC
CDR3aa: CASSYLQGVKNEQFF

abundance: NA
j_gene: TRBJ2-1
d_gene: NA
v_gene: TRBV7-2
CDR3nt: TGTGCCAGCAGCTCAGACGGGAGTGGGTACAATGAGCAGTTCTTC
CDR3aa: CASSSDGSGYNEQFF

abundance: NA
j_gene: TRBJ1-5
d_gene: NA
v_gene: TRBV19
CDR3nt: TGTGCCAGTAGTACCCGGGGAGGGGCGGACCAGCCCCAGCATTTT
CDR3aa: CASSTRGGADQPQHF

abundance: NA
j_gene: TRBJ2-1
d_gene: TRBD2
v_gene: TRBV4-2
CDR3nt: TGTGCTAGCAGCCAAGAAAGCGGGAGGGGCAATGAGCAGTTCTTC
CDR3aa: CASSQESGRGNEQFF

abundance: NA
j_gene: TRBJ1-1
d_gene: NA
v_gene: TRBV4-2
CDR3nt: TGTGCCAGCAGCCTAAACCGGTTTGGAGGCACTGAAGCTTTCTTT
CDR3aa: CASSLNRFGGTEAFF

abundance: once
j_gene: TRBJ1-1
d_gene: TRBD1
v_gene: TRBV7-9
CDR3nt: TGTGCCAGCAGCTTAACAGGGGGCTACACTGAAGCTTTCTTT
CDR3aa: CASSLTGGYTEAFF

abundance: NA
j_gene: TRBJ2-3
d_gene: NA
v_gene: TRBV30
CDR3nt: TGTGCCTGCCAGGGCGGCACAGATACGCAGTATTTT
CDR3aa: CACQGGTDTQYF

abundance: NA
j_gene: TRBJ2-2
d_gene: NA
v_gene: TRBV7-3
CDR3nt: TGTGCCAGCAGCTCACAGGGATTGACCGGGGAGCTGTTTTTT
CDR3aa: CASSSQGLTGELFF

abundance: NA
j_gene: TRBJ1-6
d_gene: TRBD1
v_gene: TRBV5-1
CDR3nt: TGCGCCAGCAGCTTGGACGGCGACAGGGATTCACCCCTCCACTTT
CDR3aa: CASSLDGDRDSPLHF

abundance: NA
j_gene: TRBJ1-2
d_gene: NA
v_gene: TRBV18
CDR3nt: TGTGCCAGCTCAAGGGGCGCAAACTATGGCTACACCTTC
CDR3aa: CASSRGANYGYTF